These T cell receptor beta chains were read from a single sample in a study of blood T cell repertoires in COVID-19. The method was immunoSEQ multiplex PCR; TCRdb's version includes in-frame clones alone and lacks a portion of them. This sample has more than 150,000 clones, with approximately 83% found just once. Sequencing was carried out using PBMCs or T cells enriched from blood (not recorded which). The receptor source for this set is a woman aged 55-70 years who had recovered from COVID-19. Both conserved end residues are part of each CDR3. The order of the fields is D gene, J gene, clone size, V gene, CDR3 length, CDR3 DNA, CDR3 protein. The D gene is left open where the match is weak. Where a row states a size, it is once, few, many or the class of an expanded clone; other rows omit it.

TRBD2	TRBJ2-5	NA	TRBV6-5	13	TGTGCGGGTAGCGGGAGCCCCCAAGAGACCCAGTACTTC	CAGSGSPQETQYF
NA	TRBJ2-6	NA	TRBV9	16	TGTGCCAGCAGCGTCACCACCCGCGGTAAAGCCAACGTCCTGACTTTC	CASSVTTRGKANVLTF
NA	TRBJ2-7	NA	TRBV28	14	TGTGCCAGCAGCTTGGGGGACTCATACTACGAGCAGTACTTC	CASSLGDSYYEQYF
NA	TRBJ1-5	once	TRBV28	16	TGTGCCAGCAGTTTGGACACCGGACATAGCAATCAGCCCCAGCATTTT	CASSLDTGHSNQPQHF
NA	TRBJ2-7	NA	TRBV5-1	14	TGCGCCAGCACCCCCTGGGGGGCGGGGGACGAGCAGTACTTC	CASTPWGAGDEQYF
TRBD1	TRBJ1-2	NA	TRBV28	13	TGTGCCAGTAATGACAGGGGCTTGTATGGCTACACCTTC	CASNDRGLYGYTF
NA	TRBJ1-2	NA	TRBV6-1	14	TGTGCCAGCAGTGAATTCGGGACTAACTATGGCTACACCTTC	CASSEFGTNYGYTF
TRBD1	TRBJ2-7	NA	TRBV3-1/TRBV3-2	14	TGTGCCAGCAGCCCCGGACAGGGGGAGTACGAGCAGTACTTC	CASSPGQGEYEQYF
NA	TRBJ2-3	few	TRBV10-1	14	TGCGCCAGCAGTGAGAGCAGGCTCACAGATACGCAGTATTTT	CASSESRLTDTQYF
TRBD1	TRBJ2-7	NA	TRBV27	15	TGTGCCAGCAGTAACCGACAGGGATACTCCTACGAGCAGTACTTC	CASSNRQGYSYEQYF
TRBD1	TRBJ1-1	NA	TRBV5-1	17	TGCGCCAGCAGCTTGGTCAATACAGGGGGCCTGAACACTGAAGCTTTCTTT	CASSLVNTGGLNTEAFF
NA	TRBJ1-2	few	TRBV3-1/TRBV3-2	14	TGTGCCAGCAGCCTAATACAGGGATCAGATGGCTACACCTTC	CASSLIQGSDGYTF
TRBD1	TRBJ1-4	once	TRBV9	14	TGTGCCAGCAGCGTTGGGACAGGGGGTGAAAAACTGTTTTTT	CASSVGTGGEKLFF
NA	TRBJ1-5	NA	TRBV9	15	TGTGCCAGCAGCGCTACCGGACAGAACAATCAGCCCCAGCATTTT	CASSATGQNNQPQHF
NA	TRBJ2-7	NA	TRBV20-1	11	TGCAGTGCGGTGGACTTATACGAGCAGTACTTC	CSAVDLYEQYF
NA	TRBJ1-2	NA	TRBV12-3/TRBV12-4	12	TGTGCCAGCAGTTTCCTACTAAGGGGCTACACCTTC	CASSFLLRGYTF
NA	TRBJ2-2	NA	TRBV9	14	TGTGCCAGCAGCGTAGTGGGGGGACCCGGGGAGCTGTTTTTT	CASSVVGGPGELFF
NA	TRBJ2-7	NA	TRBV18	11	TGTGCCAGCTCCCCCGGTAGAGGGGGTGAATTC	CASSPGRGGEF
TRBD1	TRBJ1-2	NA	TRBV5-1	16	TGCGCCAGCAGCTTAATCTACAGACAGGGGGCGGTTGGCTACACCTTC	CASSLIYRQGAVGYTF
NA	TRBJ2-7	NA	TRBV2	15	TGTGCCAGCAGTGCCGGGAACCCGGGTAATTACGAGCAGTACTTC	CASSAGNPGNYEQYF
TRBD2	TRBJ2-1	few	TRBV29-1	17	TGCAGCGTTGATCCCCTCAGTGCGGGAGGGCCGGGAAATGAGCAGTTCTTC	CSVDPLSAGGPGNEQFF
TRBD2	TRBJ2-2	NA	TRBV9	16	TGTGCCAGCAGCGCCCGGGGGGATCAGGGATCCGGGGAGCTGTTTTTT	CASSARGDQGSGELFF
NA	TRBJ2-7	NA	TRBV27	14	TGTGCCAGCAGTTCGAAACAGGCCGCCTACGAGCAGTACTTC	CASSSKQAAYEQYF
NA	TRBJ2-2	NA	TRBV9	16	TGTGCCAGCAGCGTAGGGTCAGGAGGTATCACCGGGGAGCTGTTTTTT	CASSVGSGGITGELFF
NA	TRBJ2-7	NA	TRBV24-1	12	TGTGCCACCAGCCTTAGCCAGGGCGAGCAGTACTTC	CATSLSQGEQYF
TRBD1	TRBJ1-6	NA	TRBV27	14	TGTGCCAGCAGTTTCGGGACAGAGAATTCACCCCTCCACTTT	CASSFGTENSPLHF
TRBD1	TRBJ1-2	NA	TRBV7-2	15	TGTGCCAGCAGCTCGTCGGGACAGGGGGCGCGCGGCTACACCTTC	CASSSSGQGARGYTF
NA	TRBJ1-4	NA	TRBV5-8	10	TGTGCCAGCAGATCAGTTAAACTGTTTTTT	CASRSVKLFF
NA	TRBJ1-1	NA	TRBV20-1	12	TGCAGTGCTAGTCAGATGAACACTGAAGCTTTCTTT	CSASQMNTEAFF
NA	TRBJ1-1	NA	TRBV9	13	TGTGCCAGCAGCGTAGACAGTTTCACTGAAGCTTTCTTT	CASSVDSFTEAFF
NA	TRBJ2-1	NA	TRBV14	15	TGTGCCAGCAGCCAATTGGGGGGTAGGGGCAATGAGCAGTTCTTC	CASSQLGGRGNEQFF
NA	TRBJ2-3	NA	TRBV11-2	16	TGTGCCAGCAGCTTAAATCAAGTTGGGGGCGCAGATACGCAGTATTTT	CASSLNQVGGADTQYF
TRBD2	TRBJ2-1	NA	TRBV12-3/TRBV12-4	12	TGTGCCAGCAACCCTGGGGGGGGTGAGCAGTTCTTC	CASNPGGGEQFF
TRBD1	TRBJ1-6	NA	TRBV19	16	TGTGCCAGTAGACAGGGGGGACAAATCTATAATTCACCCCTCCACTTT	CASRQGGQIYNSPLHF
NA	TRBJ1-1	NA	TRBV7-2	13	TGTGCCAGTTCAAGCCCCTTAAGATCTGAAGCTTTCTTT	CASSSPLRSEAFF
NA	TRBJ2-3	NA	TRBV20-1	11	TGCAGTGCCTCACCGGGGGAGACGCAGTATTTT	CSASPGETQYF
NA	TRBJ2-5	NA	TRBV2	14	TGTGCCAGCAGTGAAGTTAGCGGACAAGAGACCCAGTACTTC	CASSEVSGQETQYF
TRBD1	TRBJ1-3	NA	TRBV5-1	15	TGCGCCAGCAGCTTGGTACGCGGGACAGGGGAGATCCTAGATTTT	CASSLVRGTGEILDF
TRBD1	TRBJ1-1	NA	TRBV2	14	TGTGCCAGCAGTTATTACAGGGGGAACACTGAAGCTTTCTTT	CASSYYRGNTEAFF
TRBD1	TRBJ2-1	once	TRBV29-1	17	TGCAGCGTCGCCGGGACAGGTCCTCCCGGTAGGTACAATGAGCAGTTCTTC	CSVAGTGPPGRYNEQFF
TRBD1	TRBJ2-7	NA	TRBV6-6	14	TGTGCCAGCAGTTACCCCGGACAGGGCTACGAGCAGTACTTC	CASSYPGQGYEQYF
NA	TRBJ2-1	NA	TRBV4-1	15	TGCGCCAGCAGCCTAGTAGAGGGGACACGGGATGAGCAGTTCTTC	CASSLVEGTRDEQFF
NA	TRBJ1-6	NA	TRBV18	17	TGTGCCAGCTCACTATTCTCTCTGGGGACTAACAATTCACCCCTCCACTTT	CASSLFSLGTNNSPLHF
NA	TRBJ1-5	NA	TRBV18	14	TGTGCCAGCTCACCGGGGAGGGGAGATCAGCCCCAGCATTTT	CASSPGRGDQPQHF